This is a list of T cell receptor beta chains from one sample in a study of PD-1 blockade in classical Hodgkin lymphoma. Sequencing was performed with immunoSEQ multiplex PCR; in TCRdb, only in-frame clones are kept and a portion is missing. The sample records more than 10,000 clones, approximately 91% being singletons. The starting material was peripheral blood mononuclear cells (PBMCs), obtained at baseline. These receptors were taken from a human donor with classical Hodgkin lymphoma. CDR3s leave out the opening cysteine and the closing phenylalanine or tryptophan. Rows may omit the clone size; those that give it use once, few, many or a size class.

j_call: TRBJ2-1
v_call: TRBV9
clone_size: -
cdr3_aa: ASSAQGDSYNEQF

j_call: TRBJ2-1
v_call: TRBV30
clone_size: -
cdr3_aa: AWSVPGEQF

j_call: TRBJ1-3
v_call: TRBV4-1
clone_size: -
cdr3_aa: ASSMTGAGNTIY

j_call: TRBJ1-4
v_call: TRBV28
clone_size: -
cdr3_aa: ASSYGTGRSEKLF

j_call: TRBJ2-1
v_call: TRBV9
clone_size: -
cdr3_aa: ASSKDSVFTYNEQF

j_call: TRBJ1-3
v_call: TRBV7-8
clone_size: -
cdr3_aa: ASDSSSGSTIY

j_call: TRBJ1-5
v_call: TRBV7-9
clone_size: -
cdr3_aa: ASSRDGDQPQH

j_call: TRBJ2-3
v_call: TRBV2
clone_size: -
cdr3_aa: ASSQTSGNTDTQY

j_call: TRBJ2-2
v_call: TRBV7-2
clone_size: -
cdr3_aa: ASSFYPTSGGANTGELF

j_call: TRBJ1-2
v_call: TRBV6-5
clone_size: -
cdr3_aa: ASSQTGGRGYGYT

j_call: TRBJ2-3
v_call: TRBV11-2
clone_size: -
cdr3_aa: ASSINTDTQY

j_call: TRBJ1-4
v_call: TRBV18
clone_size: -
cdr3_aa: ASSPLMRGTENEKLF

j_call: TRBJ2-1
v_call: TRBV7-2
clone_size: -
cdr3_aa: ASSLQGVSYNEQF

j_call: TRBJ2-1
v_call: TRBV5-1
clone_size: -
cdr3_aa: ASSPGFGNNEQF

j_call: TRBJ1-1
v_call: TRBV5-1
clone_size: few
cdr3_aa: ASSPPTGANTEAF

j_call: TRBJ2-7
v_call: TRBV27
clone_size: -
cdr3_aa: ASTRAPGVDEQY

j_call: TRBJ2-1
v_call: TRBV10-2
clone_size: -
cdr3_aa: ASSVQGSYNEQF

j_call: TRBJ2-1
v_call: TRBV10-1
clone_size: -
cdr3_aa: ASSDRGGFYNEQF

j_call: TRBJ1-1
v_call: TRBV5-1
clone_size: -
cdr3_aa: ASSLIPRGNTEAF

j_call: TRBJ1-6
v_call: TRBV5-1
clone_size: -
cdr3_aa: ASGTGGNNSPLH

j_call: TRBJ1-1
v_call: TRBV5-1
clone_size: -
cdr3_aa: ASSLGAANTEAF

j_call: TRBJ2-5
v_call: TRBV28
clone_size: -
cdr3_aa: ASSLPDAGQETQY

j_call: TRBJ2-5
v_call: TRBV4-1
clone_size: -
cdr3_aa: ASSRPGRNQETQY

j_call: TRBJ2-7
v_call: TRBV11-2
clone_size: -
cdr3_aa: ASSPDSSYEQY

j_call: TRBJ1-1
v_call: TRBV6-5
clone_size: -
cdr3_aa: ASSYSYQGNTEAF

j_call: TRBJ2-3
v_call: TRBV10-1
clone_size: -
cdr3_aa: ASSGQATDTQY

j_call: TRBJ2-2
v_call: TRBV5-4
clone_size: -
cdr3_aa: ASSPSRGGAAPGELF

j_call: TRBJ2-6
v_call: TRBV6-5
clone_size: -
cdr3_aa: ASSYSGSGANVLT

j_call: TRBJ2-1
v_call: TRBV27
clone_size: once
cdr3_aa: ASSLKTGDYNEQF

j_call: TRBJ1-5
v_call: TRBV28
clone_size: -
cdr3_aa: ASTPGGEFNQPQH

j_call: TRBJ2-3
v_call: TRBV30
clone_size: once
cdr3_aa: AWNRAVSTDTQY

j_call: TRBJ2-7
v_call: TRBV5-1
clone_size: -
cdr3_aa: ASSLDGYYEQY

j_call: TRBJ2-5
v_call: TRBV11-2
clone_size: -
cdr3_aa: ASSLRPSDGQETQY

j_call: TRBJ2-1
v_call: TRBV5-1
clone_size: -
cdr3_aa: ASRGAGSSYNEQF

j_call: TRBJ1-2
v_call: TRBV29-1
clone_size: once
cdr3_aa: SGVPWTGSGYT

j_call: TRBJ1-1
v_call: TRBV29-1
clone_size: -
cdr3_aa: SVEDEGAEAF

j_call: TRBJ2-1
v_call: TRBV7-8
clone_size: -
cdr3_aa: ASSPPGGSSYNEQF

j_call: TRBJ1-4
v_call: TRBV2
clone_size: -
cdr3_aa: ASSESQATNEKLF

j_call: TRBJ1-1
v_call: TRBV5-1
clone_size: -
cdr3_aa: ASSLGGRGNTEAF

j_call: TRBJ2-7
v_call: TRBV7-2
clone_size: -
cdr3_aa: ASSSTRWLADSYEQY

j_call: TRBJ2-7
v_call: TRBV6-5
clone_size: once
cdr3_aa: ASRASGGAAYEQY

j_call: TRBJ2-2
v_call: TRBV7-9
clone_size: -
cdr3_aa: ASKVVVGELF

j_call: TRBJ1-2
v_call: TRBV6-6
clone_size: once
cdr3_aa: ASSYQGTFYGYT

j_call: TRBJ1-3
v_call: TRBV4-2
clone_size: -
cdr3_aa: ASSQITGRLGNTIY

j_call: TRBJ2-1
v_call: TRBV30
clone_size: -
cdr3_aa: AWSVGAYNEQF

j_call: -
v_call: TRBV14
clone_size: -
cdr3_aa: ASSQRTGYYEQY

j_call: TRBJ2-3
v_call: TRBV19
clone_size: -
cdr3_aa: ASSPIAGQRDTQY

j_call: TRBJ2-3
v_call: TRBV5-1
clone_size: -
cdr3_aa: ASSLGVSTDTQY

j_call: TRBJ2-7
v_call: TRBV7-9
clone_size: -
cdr3_aa: ASSSKQGTEQY

j_call: TRBJ1-1
v_call: TRBV7-9
clone_size: -
cdr3_aa: ASSPDVPGAF

j_call: TRBJ1-3
v_call: TRBV7-6
clone_size: -
cdr3_aa: ASSYGLGSGNTIY

j_call: TRBJ1-1
v_call: TRBV7-9
clone_size: -
cdr3_aa: ASSLDGDRGIKAF

j_call: TRBJ2-5
v_call: TRBV11-2
clone_size: once
cdr3_aa: ASSSWASGGSETQY

j_call: TRBJ1-2
v_call: TRBV5-4
clone_size: -
cdr3_aa: ASRRDSDIAKGGYT

j_call: TRBJ2-5
v_call: TRBV5-1
clone_size: -
cdr3_aa: ASSLQGLRKETQY

j_call: TRBJ2-3
v_call: TRBV5-1
clone_size: -
cdr3_aa: ASSLARSEDTQY

j_call: TRBJ2-3
v_call: TRBV11-2
clone_size: -
cdr3_aa: ASSLGLAGGLDTQY